The 7 T cell receptor beta chains below come from one sample, sequenced in a study of blood T cells in healthy people across ages. A second PCR of about 7 to 12 cycles used a sample-barcoded 5' primer and a J-beta primer mix. TCRdb reprocessed the 5' RACE reads with MiXCR, giving one entry per CDR3 protein. The table records approximately 1.5 million distinct CDR3 sequences, about 31% of them present only once. Sequencing was carried out using blood. These receptors were taken from a woman in her thirties in good health.

There are many counts of this clonotype. V and J are TRBV29-1 and TRBJ2-1, with TRBD2 identical over 14 bases. The CDR3 extends over 14 amino acids. Trimming cost V 7 bases and J 9 bases; bases outside gene matches: 8. CDR1 is SQVTM and CDR2 is ANQGSEA in the germline V gene. CDR3 coding DNA: TGCAGCGCTTTGGGACTAGCGGGAGAAAGTGAGCAGTTCTTC. Protein: CSALGLAGESEQFF.

This sequence joins TRBV12-3 or TRBV12-4 and TRBJ1-4; no clear D gene. The CDR3 totals 15 residues. Trimming stripped 5 bases from V and 8 bases from J, with 18 bases between. The DNA for the CDR3 is TGTGCCAGCAGTCCTGGGATTTACCAGAGGGAAAAACTGTTTTTT. Translation: CASSPGIYQREKLFF.

Note on this clonotype: Since a much larger clone is just one base distant, this may be a read error. CDR3 DNA: TGCGCCAGCAGCCCGACTACTAGCGGGGGCGGTGAGCAGTTCTTC. It is translated as CASSPTTSGGGEQFF. V is TRBV5-1 and J is TRBJ2-1; 11 bases align to TRBD2. J gave up 9 bases and V 4 bases, and 9 bases lay outside the gene matches. CDR3 length equals 15 residues. Germline CDR1 and CDR2: SGHRS and YFSETQ.

Worth noting for this clonotype: Given a much more abundant clone one base away, this may be a read error. This chain links TRBV7-2 with TRBJ1-5; D unclear. Germline V lookup: CDR1 SGHTA, CDR2 FQGNSA. V lost 6 bases and J lost 7, with 19 bases in between. The length of the CDR3 is 15 residues. The CDR3: CASSSNRVDGQPQHF. The DNA for the CDR3 is TGTGCCAGCAGTTCAAACCGGGTCGATGGACAGCCCCAGCATTTT. The entire variable domain, with the rest obtained from reference TRBV7-2 and TRBJ1-5, is as follows: GAGVSQSPSNKVTEKGKDVELRCDPISGHTALYWYRQSLGQGLEFLIYFQGNSAPDKSGLPSDRFSAERTGGSVSTLTIQRTQQEDSAVYLCASSSNRVDGQPQHFGDGTRLSIL.

CDR3 in amino acids: CSASGGTAFYGYTF. The CDR3 DNA is TGCAGTGCTAGCGGTGGGACAGCCTTTTATGGCTACACCTTC. V and J are TRBV20-1 and TRBJ1-2; 7 bases are a match to TRBD1. The CDR3 has 14 residues. The germline V gene encodes CDR1 DFQATT and CDR2 SNEGSKA (reference sequence). V lost 3 bases to trimming and J lost 5 bases; unmatched junction nucleotides: 9.

This clonotype showed up just a few times. The V call is TRBV12-3 or TRBV12-4, the J call TRBJ2-5, with no clear D. V was trimmed by 5 bases and J by 5 bases, leaving 15 bases between them. This CDR3 spans 14 amino acids. The CDR3 loop reads CASSPPPHFETQYF. In DNA, the CDR3 is TGTGCCAGCAGTCCCCCTCCCCACTTTGAGACCCAGTACTTC.

This clonotype was seen only a few times. The genes are TRBV11-2 and TRBJ2-7; D not resolved. V lost 5 bases and J 1 base, leaving 15 bases between the germline ends. The CDR3 extends over 15 amino acids. The germline V gene encodes CDR1 SGHAT and CDR2 FQNNGV. The CDR3 protein is CASSPMGWSSYEQYF. The CDR3 DNA reads as TGTGCCAGCAGCCCAATGGGGTGGTCGTCCTACGAGCAGTACTTC.